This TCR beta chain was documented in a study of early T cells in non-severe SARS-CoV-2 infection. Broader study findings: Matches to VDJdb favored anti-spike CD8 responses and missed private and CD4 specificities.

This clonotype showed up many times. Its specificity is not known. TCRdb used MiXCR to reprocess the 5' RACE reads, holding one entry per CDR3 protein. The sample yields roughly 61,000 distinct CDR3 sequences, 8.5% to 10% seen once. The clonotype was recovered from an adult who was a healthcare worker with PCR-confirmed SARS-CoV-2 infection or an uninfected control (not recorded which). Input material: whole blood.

In DNA, the CDR3 is TGTGCCACCAGCAGAAGGGGGCCCGAGACCCAGTACTTC. Its protein is CATSRRGPETQYF. The chain employs TRBV15 and TRBJ2-5, with 7 nucleotides matching TRBD1. V gave up 2 bases and J gave up 5 bases; unmatched junction bases: 2. CDR3 length equals 13 residues. Germline V gene lookup returns CDR1 LNHNV and CDR2 YYDKDF (reference sequence).